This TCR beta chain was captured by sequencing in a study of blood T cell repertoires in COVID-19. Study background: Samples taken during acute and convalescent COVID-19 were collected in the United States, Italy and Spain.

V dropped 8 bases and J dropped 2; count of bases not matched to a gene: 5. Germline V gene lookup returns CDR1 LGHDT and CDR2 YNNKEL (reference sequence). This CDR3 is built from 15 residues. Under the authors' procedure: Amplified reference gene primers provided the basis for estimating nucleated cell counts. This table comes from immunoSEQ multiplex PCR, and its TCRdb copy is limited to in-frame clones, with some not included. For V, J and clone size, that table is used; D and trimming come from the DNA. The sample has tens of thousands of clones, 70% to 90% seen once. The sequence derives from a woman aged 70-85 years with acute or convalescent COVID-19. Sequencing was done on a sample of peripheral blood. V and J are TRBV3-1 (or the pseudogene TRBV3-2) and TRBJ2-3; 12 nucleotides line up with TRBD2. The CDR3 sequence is CASQLAGGPTDTQYF. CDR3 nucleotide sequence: TGTGCCAGCCAACTAGCGGGGGGCCCCACAGATACGCAGTATTTT.